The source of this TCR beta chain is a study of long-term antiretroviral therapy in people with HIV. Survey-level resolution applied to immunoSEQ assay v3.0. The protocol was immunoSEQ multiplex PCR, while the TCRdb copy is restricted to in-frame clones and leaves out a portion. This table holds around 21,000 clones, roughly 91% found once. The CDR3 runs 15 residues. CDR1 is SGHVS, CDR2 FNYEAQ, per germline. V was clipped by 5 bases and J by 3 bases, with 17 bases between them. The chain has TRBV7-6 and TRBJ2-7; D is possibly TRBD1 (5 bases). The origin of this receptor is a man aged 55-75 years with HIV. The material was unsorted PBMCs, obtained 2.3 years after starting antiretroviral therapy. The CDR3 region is CASSPNQGSGYEQYF. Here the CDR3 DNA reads TGTGCCAGCAGCCCGAACCAGGGTAGTGGCTACGAGCAGTACTTC.